This T cell receptor (beta chain) was captured by sequencing in a study of control samples from healthy donors and cancer patients. TCRdb keeps only in-frame clones here, not all; method: immunoSEQ multiplex PCR. The table includes about 160,000 clones, approximately 90% detected once. The germline V gene has CDR1 SGHTA and CDR2 FQGTGA. This CDR3 is built from 13 residues. The junction had 6 bases not matched to a gene; V was cut back by 4 bases and J by 7 bases. The rearrangement joins TRBV7-3 to TRBJ1-1; 7 nucleotides align to TRBD1. The specimen sequenced was blood. The TCR originated in a woman aged 30 to 39 in good health. The CDR3 DNA is TGTGCCAGCAGCTCCACAGGGGCCGGTGAAGCTTTCTTT. This codes for CASSSTGAGEAFF.